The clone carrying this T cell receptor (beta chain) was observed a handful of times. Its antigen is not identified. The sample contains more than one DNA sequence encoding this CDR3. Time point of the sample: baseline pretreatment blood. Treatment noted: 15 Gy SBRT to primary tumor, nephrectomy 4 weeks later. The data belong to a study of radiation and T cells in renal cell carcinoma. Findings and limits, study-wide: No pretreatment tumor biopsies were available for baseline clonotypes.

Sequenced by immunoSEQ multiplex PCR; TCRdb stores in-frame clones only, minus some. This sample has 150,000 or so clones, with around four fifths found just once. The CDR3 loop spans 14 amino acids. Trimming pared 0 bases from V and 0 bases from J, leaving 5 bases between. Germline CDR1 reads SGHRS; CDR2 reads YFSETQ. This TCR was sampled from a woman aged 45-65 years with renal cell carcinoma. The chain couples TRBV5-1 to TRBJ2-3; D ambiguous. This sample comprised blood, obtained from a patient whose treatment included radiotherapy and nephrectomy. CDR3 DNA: TGCGCCAGCAGCTTGGGGGGTAGCACAGATACGCAGTATTTT. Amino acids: CASSLGGSTDTQYF. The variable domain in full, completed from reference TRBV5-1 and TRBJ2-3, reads KAGVTQTPRYLIKTRGQQVTLSCSPISGHRSVSWYQQTPGQGLQFLFEYFSETQRNKGNFPGRFSGRQFSNSRSEMNVSTLELGDSALYLCASSLGGSTDTQYFGPGTRLTVL.